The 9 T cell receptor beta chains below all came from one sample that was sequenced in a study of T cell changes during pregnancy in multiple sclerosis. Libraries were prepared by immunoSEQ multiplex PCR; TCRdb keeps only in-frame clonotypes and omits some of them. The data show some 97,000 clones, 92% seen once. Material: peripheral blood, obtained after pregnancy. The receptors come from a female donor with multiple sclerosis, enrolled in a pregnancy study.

CDR3 nucleotide sequence: TGTGCCAGCAGTCTCCGTTGGAGTAGCGGGAGTCATGACTACAATGAGCAGTTCTTC. Residues: CASSLRWSSGSHDYNEQFF. The rearrangement joins TRBV7-8 to TRBJ2-1; TRBD2 aligns across 9 bases. CDR1 is SGHVS and CDR2 is FQNEAQ in the germline V gene. There are 19 residues in the CDR3. Unmatched junction bases numbered 18, after V lost 6 bases and J lost 3 bases.

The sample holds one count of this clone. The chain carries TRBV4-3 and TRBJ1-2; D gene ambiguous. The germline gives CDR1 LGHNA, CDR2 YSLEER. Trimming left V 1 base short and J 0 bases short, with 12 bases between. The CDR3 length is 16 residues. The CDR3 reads CASSQGVTGTNYGYTF. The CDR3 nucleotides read TGCGCCAGCAGCCAAGGCGTAACTGGTACTAACTATGGCTACACCTTC.

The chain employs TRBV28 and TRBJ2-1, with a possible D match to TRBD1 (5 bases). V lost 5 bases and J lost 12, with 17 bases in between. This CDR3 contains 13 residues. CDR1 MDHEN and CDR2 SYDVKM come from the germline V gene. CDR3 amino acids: CASSPRVMPGQFF. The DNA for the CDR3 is TGTGCCAGCAGTCCCAGGGTGATGCCGGGGCAGTTCTTC.

CDR3 region: CASSPLTGITGELFF. The CDR3 DNA follows: TGTGCCAGCAGTCCCCTGACAGGGATCACCGGGGAGCTGTTTTTT. This chain links TRBV6-5 with TRBJ2-2; 7 bases fit TRBD1. CDR3 length: 15 amino acids. Germline V gene data show CDR1 as MNHEY and CDR2 as SVGAGI. With V trimmed by 5 bases and J by 4 bases, 7 bases remained unmatched.

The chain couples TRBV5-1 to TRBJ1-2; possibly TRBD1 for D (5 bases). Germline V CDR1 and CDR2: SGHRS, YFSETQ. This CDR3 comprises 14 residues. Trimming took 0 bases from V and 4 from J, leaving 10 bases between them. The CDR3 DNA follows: TGCGCCAGCAGCTTGGCCCCGACAGCCTATGGCTACACCTTC. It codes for CASSLAPTAYGYTF.

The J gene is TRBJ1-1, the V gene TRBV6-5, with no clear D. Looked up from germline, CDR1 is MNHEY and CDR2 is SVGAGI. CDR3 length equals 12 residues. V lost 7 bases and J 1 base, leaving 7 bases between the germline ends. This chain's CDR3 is CASKRWNTEAFF. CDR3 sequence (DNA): TGTGCCAGCAAGAGGTGGAACACTGAAGCTTTCTTT.

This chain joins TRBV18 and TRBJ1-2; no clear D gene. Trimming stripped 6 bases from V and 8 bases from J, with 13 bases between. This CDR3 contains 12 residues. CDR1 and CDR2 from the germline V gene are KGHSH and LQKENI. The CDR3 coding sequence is TGTGCCAGCTCCTTAGGAGGAAGGGGCTACACCTTC. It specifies CASSLGGRGYTF.

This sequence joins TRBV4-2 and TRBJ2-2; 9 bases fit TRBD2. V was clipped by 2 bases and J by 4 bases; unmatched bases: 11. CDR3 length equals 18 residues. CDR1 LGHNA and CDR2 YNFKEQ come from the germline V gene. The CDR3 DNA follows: TGTGCCAGCAGCCAATTAATGGGGCGGGAGGGTGTCACCGGGGAGCTGTTTTTT. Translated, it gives CASSQLMGREGVTGELFF.

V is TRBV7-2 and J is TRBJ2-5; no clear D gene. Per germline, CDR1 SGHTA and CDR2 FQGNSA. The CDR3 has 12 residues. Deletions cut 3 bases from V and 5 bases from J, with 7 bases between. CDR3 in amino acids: CASSFPAETQYF. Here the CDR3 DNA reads TGTGCCAGCAGCTTCCCCGCGGAGACCCAGTACTTC.